The 13 T cell receptor beta chains given below trace back to one sample, sequenced in a study of blood T cell repertoires in COVID-19. The assay was immunoSEQ multiplex PCR, and TCRdb's table has in-frame clones only and misses some. The sample records approximately 150,000 clones, around 79% being singletons. Sequenced material: peripheral blood. The receptors derive from a woman aged 60-75 years with COVID-19, enrolled during active disease.

This chain joins TRBV24-1 and TRBJ2-7, with 9 bases lining up with TRBD1. Germline values: CDR1 KGHDR, CDR2 SFDVKD. Losses at the gene ends were 4 bases for V and 4 bases for J; bases not matched to a gene: 1. The CDR3 totals 13 residues. The DNA for the CDR3 is TGTGCCACCAGTGAGGGACAGGGATACGAGCAGTACGTC. Translation: CATSEGQGYEQYV.

This clone was counted once. This chain links TRBV27 with TRBJ1-6, with TRBD1 matching 10 bases. Trimming cost V 4 bases and J 7 bases; bases outside gene matches: 4. The CDR3 spans 15 residues. Germline V gene data show CDR1 as MNHEY and CDR2 as SMNVEV (reference sequence). The CDR3 loop reads CASSYRGQGNSPLHF. The CDR3 DNA sequence: TGTGCCAGCAGTTACCGGGGACAGGGGAATTCACCCCTCCACTTT.

This chain connects TRBV19 to TRBJ2-3, with 9 bases matching TRBD1. The CDR3 covers 13 residues. Germline CDR1 and CDR2: LNHDA and SQIVND (reference sequence). V trimming: 5 bases; J trimming: 6 bases; junction bases outside the gene matches: 3. CDR3 region: CASSLQGADTQYF. The CDR3 DNA reads as TGTGCCAGTAGTCTACAGGGGGCCGATACGCAGTATTTT.

The chain links TRBV12-3 or TRBV12-4 to TRBJ1-1, with 7 bases matching TRBD1. J lost 7 bases, V lost 3 bases, and 5 bases had no gene match. This CDR3 comprises 13 residues. CDR3 DNA: TGTGCCAGCAGTTTTGGAGGGGGCCTTGAAGCTTTCTTT. Protein sequence: CASSFGGGLEAFF.

This clone was seen a handful of times. The chain carries TRBV3-1 (or the pseudogene TRBV3-2) and TRBJ2-6, with D possibly TRBD2 on 6 matching bases. The CDR3 sequence is 18 residues long. Germline V gene sequence: CDR1 LGHDT, CDR2 YNNKEL (reference sequence). V dropped 0 bases and J dropped 1 base, with 13 bases sitting between them. For the CDR3, the DNA is TGTGCCAGCAGCCAAGATCTACTCGGGGGTTCTGGGGCCAACGTCCTGACTTTC. Encoded protein: CASSQDLLGGSGANVLTF.

This chain's CDR3 is CASSLSLPGGYEQYF. The DNA of the CDR3 is TGTGCCAGCAGCTTGAGTCTGCCAGGGGGCTACGAGCAGTACTTC. The genes are TRBV7-8 and TRBJ2-7, with 7 bases that match TRBD1. Germline CDR1 is SGHVS and CDR2 is FQNEAQ. V lost 3 bases and J lost 3; bases outside the gene matches: 8. The CDR3 runs to 15 residues.

V and J are TRBV19 and TRBJ2-1, with TRBD1 matching 10 bases. J was trimmed by 4 bases and V by 6 bases; bases with no gene match: 9. The germline CDR1 and CDR2 sequences are LNHDA and SQIVND (reference sequence). This CDR3 spans 16 amino acids. CDR3 DNA: TGTGCCAGTAGGCCACAACCGGGACAGGGGTACAATGAGCAGTTCTTC. Protein product: CASRPQPGQGYNEQFF. The variable domain in full, completed from reference TRBV19 and TRBJ2-1, reads DGGITQSPKYLFRKEGQNVTLSCEQNLNHDAMYWYRQDPGQGLRLIYYSQIVNDFQKGDIAEGYSVSREKKESFPLTVTSAQKNPTAFYLCASRPQPGQGYNEQFFGPGTRLTVL.

V usage is TRBV5-6 and J usage is TRBJ2-7; TRBD2 matches at 8 bases. Germline CDR1 and CDR2: SGHDT and YYEEEE. Trimming cost V 0 bases and J 4 bases; bases outside gene matches: 9. CDR3 length equals 16 residues. CDR3 loop: CASSLGRLSGSYEQYF. DNA for the CDR3: TGTGCCAGCAGCTTGGGGCGCCTCAGCGGGAGTTACGAGCAGTACTTC.

The V call is TRBV7-2, the J call TRBJ1-3; D is ambiguous. The CDR3 loop spans 16 amino acids. The germline gives CDR1 SGHTA, CDR2 FQGNSA. The V gene lost 5 bases and the J gene lost 0 bases, with 14 bases spanning the gap. The CDR3: CASSPSLAVSGNTIYF. For the CDR3, the DNA is TGTGCCAGCAGCCCAAGTCTCGCGGTCTCTGGAAACACCATATATTTT.

This sequence joins TRBV20-1 and TRBJ2-7; TRBD2 matches 10 bases. The CDR3 runs 11 residues. Germline lookup yields CDR1 DFQATT and CDR2 SNEGSKA (reference sequence). With 3 bases clipped from V and 12 bases from J, the junction kept 5 bases outside the gene matches. The CDR3 coding sequence is TGCAGTGCTAGGTACAGCGGGAGGGCGTACTTC. Translation gives CSARYSGRAYF.

This rearrangement joins TRBV25-1 to TRBJ2-2; D unresolved. Germline assignment: CDR1 MGHDK and CDR2 SYGVNS. The CDR3 spans 15 residues. V was trimmed by 5 bases and J by 0 bases, leaving 10 bases between them. The CDR3 bases are TGTGCCAGCAGTTCTAGTCTCGCGAACACCGGGGAGCTGTTTTTT. This encodes CASSSSLANTGELFF.

The chain employs TRBV9 and TRBJ1-3; D is perhaps TRBD1 (6 bases). Germline loops: CDR1 SGDLS, CDR2 YYNGEE. The ends were cut back, 3 bases at V and 4 bases at J, with 20 bases in the middle. The CDR3 runs to 17 residues. The CDR3 is CASSEGPGTFAGNTIYF. The CDR3 DNA is TGTGCCAGCAGCGAGGGACCCGGGACATTCGCCGGAAACACCATATATTTT.

This clone was seen a few times. The CDR3 is CASSVFDRDSQGGYTF. DNA for the CDR3: TGTGCCAGCAGCGTATTTGACAGGGATTCCCAGGGGGGCTACACCTTC. The chain links TRBV9 to TRBJ1-2; 7 bases line up with TRBD1. After removal of 1 base from V and 8 bases from J, the junction contained 14 bases not matched to a gene. Germline V CDR1 and CDR2: SGDLS, YYNGEE. CDR3 length: 16 amino acids. The whole variable domain, filled in from reference TRBV9 and TRBJ1-2, reads DSGVTQTPKHLITATGQRVTLRCSPRSGDLSVYWYQQSLDQGLQFLIQYYNGEERAKGNILERFSAQQFPDLHSELNLSSLELGDSALYFCASSVFDRDSQGGYTFGSGTRLTVV.